Reported below is one TCR beta chain. Its matching antigen is unknown. The data stem from a study of T cell responses to AZD1222 COVID-19 vaccine. General study findings and limits: Spike as a whole was targeted by vaccine-associated CD4 TCRs, dominant at 160-218 and 743-854. Breadth and depth of Spike-specific TCRs rose after two AZD1222 doses.

Researchers grouped second doses given at about 4 or about 12 weeks into one pool. The CDR3 totals 15 residues. V lost 3 bases and J lost 6; bases outside the gene matches: 6. CDR1 SGDLS and CDR2 YYNGEE come from the germline V gene. Sequencing was performed with immunoSEQ multiplex PCR; in TCRdb, only in-frame clones are kept and a portion is missing. In the table there are some 99,000 clones, roughly 83% of which are singletons. The sample was peripheral blood, taken 28 days after the second AZD1222 dose. This sequence was found in an adult who received the AZD1222 COVID-19 vaccine. The chain combines TRBV9 with TRBJ2-1; TRBD2 matches 10 bases. Here the CDR3 reads CASSAFSGGANEQFF. In DNA form, the CDR3 reads TGTGCCAGCAGCGCTTTCAGCGGGGGGGCCAATGAGCAGTTCTTC.